The 5 T cell receptor beta chains presented below share a single source sample, sequenced in a study of blood T cell repertoires in COVID-19. Profiling relied on immunoSEQ multiplex PCR, and the TCRdb table lists in-frame clones only, not all of them. The sample contains hundreds of thousands of clones, about 91% of which appear only once. Sequencing used PBMCs or T cells enriched from blood (not recorded which). These receptors all stem from a woman aged 40-49 years with acute COVID-19.

This chain connects TRBV3-1 (or the pseudogene TRBV3-2) to TRBJ2-3; 7 bases agree with TRBD2. This CDR3 contains 15 residues. V was pared by 4 bases and J by 3 bases, with 7 bases of the junction left unmatched. Germline values: CDR1 LGHDT, CDR2 YNNKEL (reference sequence). DNA of the CDR3: TGTGCCAGCAGCCGCATGAGCGGGATGACAGATACGCAGTATTTT. Amino acids: CASSRMSGMTDTQYF.

The chain is built from TRBV7-2 and TRBJ2-1, with D perhaps TRBD2 (7 bases). This CDR3 region has 16 residues. Per germline, CDR1 SGHTA and CDR2 FQGNSA. V lost 1 base and J 3 bases, leaving 13 bases between the germline ends. The CDR3 region has the DNA TGTGCCAGCAGCTTAGTGGGGGGGGCCTACTACAATGAGCAGTTCTTC. This sequence encodes CASSLVGGAYYNEQFF.

The table lists this clone with a few counts. The chain joins TRBV6-1 to TRBJ1-6; possibly TRBD1 for D (6 bases). Germline V CDR1 and CDR2: MNHNS, SASEGT. The V and J ends lost 3 bases and 5 bases respectively, with 14 bases between them. CDR3 length: 16 residues. This chain's CDR3 is CASSDLGAVNNSPLHF. The DNA for the CDR3 is TGTGCCAGCAGTGATTTGGGGGCAGTCAATAATTCACCCCTCCACTTT.

This rearrangement joins TRBV19 to TRBJ2-2, with a possible D match to TRBD1 (6 bases). The CDR3 has 16 amino acids. Germline CDR1 reads LNHDA; CDR2 reads SQIVND (reference sequence). V lost 8 bases, J lost 0 bases, and 16 bases lay in between. CDR3 in DNA: TGTGCCAGTCGCCAAACAGGGTCGGCGAACACCGGGGAGCTGTTTTTT. Its translation is CASRQTGSANTGELFF.

The gene calls are TRBV18 and TRBJ1-1; the D gene is possibly TRBD1 (5 bases). Trimming shortened V by 1 base and J by 0 bases, and 9 bases separated the two germline ends. This CDR3 has 15 amino acids. Germline V lookup: CDR1 KGHSH, CDR2 LQKENI. The DNA of the CDR3 is TGTGCCAGCTCACCACGGGGCATCTTGAACACTGAAGCTTTCTTT. Translated, it gives CASSPRGILNTEAFF.